This T cell receptor (beta chain) was sequenced for a study of blood T cell repertoires in COVID-19 (dated by TCRdb to 2018 to 2021). About the study as a whole: Samples from collaborators originated in the United States, Italy and Spain and spanned both the acute and convalescent phases of COVID-19. The prospective study material was composed of cDNA or gDNA derived from T cells, B-cell-depleted T cells, or PBMCs. The sample metadata nearly always contained a de-identified subject ID, COVID-19 status, age in years and sex. Where available, HLA class I and class II types were taken from metadata supplied by the sample provider and were not determined by assay-based typing. The repertoires were released in a freely available public database intended as a resource for research on the immune response to SARS-CoV-2. The samples were drawn from the first 160 participants of the ongoing ImmuneRACE study and from more than 1,000 subjects provided by 6 global collaborators. Subjects who had been exposed to COVID-19, were actively infected with it, or had recovered from it provided the deeply sampled blood TCRbeta repertoires that made up the dataset.

Collaborating institutions collected whole blood in K2EDTA tubes following their own protocols. Collaborator samples were shipped for TCRbeta analysis as frozen whole blood, isolated PBMCs, or DNA extracted from either sample type. The CDR3 runs 13 residues from the cysteine to the phenylalanine. Only the CDR3 region is kept as DNA, spanning 39 bases read in frame from base 1. CDR1 and CDR2 are read off the germline V gene as MDHEN and SYDVKM. V drops 5 bases and J drops 0 bases, leaving 5 bases in between. TCRbeta CDR3 regions were amplified from genomic DNA using the immunoSEQ Assay, a bias-controlled multiplex PCR. The paper's processing steps were these. Within the assay, amplification of reference gene primers was used to estimate how many nucleated cells each sample contained. To quantify the absolute abundance of each unique TCRbeta CDR3 rearrangement, sequence reads were collapsed and filtered. For each sample, productive Simpson clonality was calculated by taking the square root of Simpson's diversity index across productive rearrangements. TCRdb retrieved this table from immuneACCESS and kept in-frame rearrangements only. Not all clones are present; in checked studies, unresolved V genes account for under half, and no reason is known for the remainder. The V and J calls and clone size come from that table; D and trimming were worked out from the DNA. The sample has 200,000 to 250,000 clones on record, less than 90% of them singletons. The ten largest clones add up to 15% to 20% of the sample.

As to this clone: The target of this receptor is not known. Base-call qualities are not available, and no considerably larger clone is one nucleotide away.

Overall results and qualifications from the work: How much clinical and demographic metadata was included differed by source and by participant, and the metadata was provided uncurated.

The chain uses TRBV28 and TRBJ1-5; there is no confident call for the D gene. Sequenced: peripheral blood. This receptor was identified in a man aged 25 to 45 with active or convalescent COVID-19. This receptor carries the CDR3 CASSAYSNQPQHF. The nucleotides read TGTGCCAGCAGTGCGTATAGCAATCAGCCCCAGCATTTT.